The next 29 T cell receptor beta chains were all read from a single sample in a study of CD8+ T cells in alopecia areata. RNA, once extracted, was reverse transcribed into cDNA for use as the sequencing template. The table came from immunoSEQ multiplex PCR; TCRdb's copy has only in-frame clones and leaves some out. The sample has roughly 260,000 clones, none seen only once. It was with CD4, CD8alpha, NKG2D, NKG2ACE and other markers that pooled cutaneous lymph node cells were sorted. Sequenced material: CD4+ T cells sorted from a lymph node. The origin of the receptors is a C3H/HeJ mouse with alopecia areata. MHC haplotype here: H2-k.

In regard to this clone: Gene labels here are mouse ones. The sequenced fragment ends 4 residues before the CDR3 boundary, so the rest is inferred from the germline J gene. The rearrangement uses TRBV13-2 and TRBJ2-1, with 13 positions matching TRBD2. Germline V gives CDR1 NNHNN, CDR2 SYGAGS (reference sequence). The CDR3 extends over 16 amino acids. Trimming cost V 4 bases and J 2 bases; bases outside gene matches: 3. The DNA read from the CDR3 is TGTGCCAGCGGTCCGGGACTGGGGGGGGACTATGCT. This codes for CASGPGLGGDYA. The complete CDR3 reads CASGPGLGGDYAEQFF.

As for this clone: Gene names are mouse gene names. The CDR3 end falls 4 residues outside the read, so it is completed with the germline J gene. This sample also contains other DNA sequences that code for the same CDR3. The chain uses TRBV13-1 and TRBJ2-1, with no clear D. There are 13 residues in the CDR3. V lost 0 bases, J lost 6 bases, and 7 bases lay in between. Looked up from germline, CDR1 is NSHNY and CDR2 is SYGAGN. The chain's CDR3 is CASSDAPGAEQFF. The CDR3 DNA, read in part, is TGTGCCAGCAGTGATGCACCTGGTGCT.

Comment on this clone: Germline and genes here are mouse. The read finishes 4 residues shy of the CDR3 end, and the germline J gene is used to complete it. The V gene is TRBV13-1, the J gene TRBJ2-7; D not resolved. CDR3 length equals 12 residues. Trimming stripped 3 bases from V and 3 bases from J, with 7 bases between. Germline V lookup: CDR1 NSHNY, CDR2 SYGAGN. The CDR3 bases that were read are TGTGCCAGCAGTGGAGCAGTCTAT. Translating gives CASSGAVY. The whole CDR3 region reads CASSGAVYEQYF.

This clone came up a few times. Mouse gene names apply. The same CDR3 is also encoded by other DNA sequences in this sample. The CDR3 DNA, read in part, is TGTGCCTGGAGTCTACTGGGGACCTATGCT. As protein: CAWSLLGTYA. Given in full, the CDR3 is CAWSLLGTYAEQFF. The J gene is TRBJ2-1, the V gene TRBV31; 7 bases align to TRBD2. From the germline J gene comes the end of the CDR3, since the read stops 4 residues before it. Germline V CDR1 and CDR2: GKSSPN, SITVG. V gave up 0 bases and J gave up 3 bases; unmatched junction bases: 2. The CDR3 runs 14 residues.

On this clone itself: Genes here carry mouse names. The read gets to within 4 residues of the CDR3 end, and the germline J gene fills in the rest. V gene TRBV13-3 combines with J gene TRBJ2-7; D possibly corresponds to TRBD1 (6 bases). Germline loops: CDR1 NNHDY, CDR2 SYVADS. The CDR3 runs to 13 residues. V lost 4 bases and J 1 base, leaving 9 bases between the germline ends. The CDR3 sequence is CASSPQGSYEQYF. The sequenced part of the CDR3 DNA is TGTGCCAGCAGTCCACAGGGATCCTAT.

This clone was found a few times. Just one base apart from a much larger clone, this may be a read error. The gene names given are mouse names. The read ends 4 residues early relative to the CDR3; the germline J gene fills the gap. The gene calls are TRBV13-3 and TRBJ2-3, with 9 positions matching TRBD1. CDR3 size: 13 residues. Germline V gives CDR1 NNHDY, CDR2 SYVADS. This CDR3 is CASRDRGGETLYF. The sequenced part of the CDR3 DNA is TGTGCCAGCAGGGACAGGGGAGGAGAA.

This clone was detected a few times. Germline and genes: mouse. The read ends 4 residues shy of where the CDR3 ends; the end is completed using the germline J gene. V and J are TRBV19 and TRBJ2-7; 10 nucleotides align to TRBD2. Looked up from germline, CDR1 is FNHDT and CDR2 is SITEND (reference sequence). Germline trimming cut 6 bases from V and 0 bases from J; bases unmatched to any gene: 6. The CDR3 sequence is 15 residues long. The CDR3 bases that were read are TGTGCCAGCACCCGGACTGGGGGACTCTCCTAT. Amino acid sequence: CASTRTGGLSY. The full CDR3 protein is CASTRTGGLSYEQYF.

There are a few counts of this clone. Gene names refer to mouse genes. The read ends 4 residues shy of where the CDR3 ends; the end is completed using the germline J gene. Additional DNA sequences in this sample encode the identical CDR3. The chain has TRBV5 and TRBJ2-1; 10 bases are shared with TRBD1. The CDR3 covers 15 residues. Germline V gene lookup returns CDR1 LGHNA and CDR2 YNLKQL (reference sequence). The V segment lost 0 bases and the J segment 4 bases; nucleotides outside the gene matches: 0. The sequenced part of the CDR3 DNA is TGTGCCAGCAGCCAAGAGGGACAGGGGTATGCT. This translates into CASSQEGQGYA. From start to end, the CDR3 is CASSQEGQGYAEQFF.

This clone was picked up a small number of times. Germline and genes here are mouse. The CDR3 goes on 4 residues after the read ends, and that part is filled in from the germline J gene. This chain links TRBV13-2 with TRBJ2-5; weak D call: TRBD1 (6 bases). The CDR3 spans 13 residues. Per germline, CDR1 NNHNN and CDR2 SYGAGS (reference sequence). CDR3 bases read: TGTGCCAGCGGTGACCAGGGGAAGGAC. Translation: CASGDQGKD. The whole CDR3 sequence reads CASGDQGKDTQYF.

Turning to this clone: Gene and germline names: mouse. CDR3 protein: CASSQLGHSAETLYF. CDR3 DNA, as far as it was read: TGTGCCAGCAGCCAACTGGGGCATAGTGCAGAA. V usage is TRBV5 and J usage is TRBJ2-3, with D maybe TRBD2 (6 bases). The observed sequence ends 4 residues before the CDR3 terminus, with the missing tail filled in from the germline J gene. The ends were cut back, 2 bases at V and 0 bases at J, with 9 bases in the middle. In germline, CDR1 is LGHNA, CDR2 YNLKQL (reference sequence). The CDR3 sequence is 15 residues long.

This clone has just a few counts. Genes and germline are mouse. The CDR3 goes on 4 residues after the read ends, and that part is filled in from the germline J gene. Other nucleotide sequences in the sample specify the same CDR3. This chain joins TRBV13-2 and TRBJ2-7, with TRBD2 identical over 8 bases. The V gene end was trimmed by 1 base and the J gene end by 0 bases; junction bases not matched to a gene: 0. Germline loops: CDR1 NNHNN, CDR2 SYGAGS (reference sequence). This CDR3 region has 14 residues. The sequenced CDR3 bases are TGTGCCAGCGGTGATTGGGGGGGCTCCTAT. Its protein product is CASGDWGGSY. From start to end, the CDR3 is CASGDWGGSYEQYF.

This clone was seen a handful of times. Gene names denote mouse genes. The read ends 4 residues shy of where the CDR3 ends; the end is completed using the germline J gene. This chain uses TRBV17 with TRBJ1-2; the match to TRBD1 covers 9 bases. The germline V gene encodes CDR1 MNHDT and CDR2 YYDKIL. The ends lost 2 bases at V and 1 base at J; junction bases unmatched: 2. This CDR3 region has 15 residues. The CDR3: CASSRRTGENSDYTF. The sequenced CDR3 bases are TGTGCTAGCAGTAGAAGGACAGGGGAAAACTCC.

This clone showed up just a few times. Here the gene names and germline are mouse. The read halts 4 residues ahead of the CDR3 end, with the missing end drawn from the germline J gene. The chain joins TRBV31 to TRBJ2-1; D possibly corresponds to TRBD1 (6 bases). CDR1 is GKSSPN and CDR2 is SITVG in the germline V gene. V was clipped by 1 base and J by 3 bases, with 13 bases between them. CDR3 length: 15 amino acids. CDR3 DNA (partial): TGTGCCTGGAGTCCCCGGAGGGGGATCTATGCT. Translated, it gives CAWSPRRGIYA. From start to end, the CDR3 is CAWSPRRGIYAEQFF.

As concerns this clone: Gene names are mouse gene names. The read ends 3 residues shy of where the CDR3 ends; the end is completed using the germline J gene. This sequence joins TRBV13-1 and TRBJ1-6, with D perhaps TRBD1 (6 bases). TRBJ1-6 is noted as an ORF with a role that remains uncertain. The CDR3 is 13 residues long. Germline CDR1 and CDR2: NSHNY and SYGAGN. V lost 5 bases to trimming and J lost 10 bases, with 13 bases between them. CDR3 DNA, as far as it was read: TGTGCCAGCAGCAACAGGGTCAGGTCGCCC. It yields the protein CASSNRVRSP. Given in full, the CDR3 is CASSNRVRSPLYF.

Remarks on this clone: Gene names are mouse gene names. CDR3 loop: CASGGYWEVYEQYF. The CDR3 DNA, read in part, is TGTGCCAGCGGTGGGTACTGGGAGGTTTAT. The V gene is TRBV13-2, the J gene TRBJ2-7, with D perhaps matching TRBD2 (6 bases). The CDR3 extends 4 residues past the end of the read, so its final part is completed from the germline J gene. Germline V gene data show CDR1 as NNHNN and CDR2 as SYGAGS (reference sequence). CDR3 length: 14 amino acids.

As to this clone: Germline and genes here are mouse. The CDR3 is cut off 4 residues early in the read; its end comes from the germline J gene. The sample holds other DNA sequences that translate to the same CDR3. This chain joins TRBV1 and TRBJ2-2, with 9 bases matching TRBD1. This CDR3 region has 14 residues. The V segment lost 3 bases and the J segment 4 bases; nucleotides outside the gene matches: 0. CDR1 is NSQYPW, CDR2 LRSPGD, per germline (reference sequence). The CDR3 sequence: CTCSAGQGTGQLYF. The CDR3 bases that were read are TGCACCTGCAGTGCGGGACAGGGCACCGGG.

This clone was detected a few times. Mouse gene names and germline throughout. The CDR3 is cut off 4 residues early in the read; its end comes from the germline J gene. The same CDR3 arises from other DNA sequences in this sample as well. V and J are TRBV5 and TRBJ2-7; D possibly corresponds to TRBD1 (6 bases). Germline CDR1 and CDR2: LGHNA and YNLKQL (reference sequence). V dropped 2 bases and J dropped 3 bases, with 8 bases sitting between them. The CDR3 consists of 13 residues. The CDR3 is CASSQTGFYEQYF. The sequenced part of the CDR3 DNA is TGTGCCAGCAGCCAAACAGGGTTCTAT.

There are a few counts of this clone. Gene labels here are mouse ones. The sequence runs out 4 residues before the end of the CDR3; the remainder is reconstructed from the germline J gene. The chain recombines TRBV13-3 with TRBJ2-7; 10 bases fit TRBD2. V lost 0 bases and J lost 0; bases outside the gene matches: 6. The CDR3 covers 17 residues. Germline-derived CDR1 and CDR2 are NNHDY and SYVADS. The CDR3 sequence: CASSDARGLGTSYEQYF. The sequenced CDR3 bases are TGTGCCAGCAGTGATGCCCGGGGACTGGGGACCTCCTAT.

The table lists this clone with many counts. The gene names given are mouse names. The read terminates 4 residues ahead of where the CDR3 ends, so the germline J gene completes it. The chain has TRBV17 and TRBJ2-2, with 12 bases lining up with TRBD2. J gave up 0 bases and V 4 bases, and 6 bases lay outside the gene matches. In germline, CDR1 is MNHDT, CDR2 YYDKIL. CDR3 length: 18 residues. The sequenced CDR3 bases are TGTGCTAGCAGTACCCAAGACTGGGGGGGCCCAAACACCGGG. This translates into CASSTQDWGGPNTG. The whole CDR3 reads CASSTQDWGGPNTGQLYF.

As concerns this clone: Genes and germline are mouse. Coverage ceases 4 residues before the CDR3 finishes, and the germline J gene fills in the end. V and J are TRBV17 and TRBJ2-1; 7 bases line up with TRBD2. CDR3 size: 15 residues. The trim removed 1 base at V and 2 bases at J, leaving 2 bases unmatched. Germline CDR1 is MNHDT and CDR2 is YYDKIL. CDR3 sequence reads: CASSRALGDYAEQFF. Incomplete CDR3 DNA: TGTGCTAGCAGTAGAGCTCTGGGGGACTATGCT.

In the case of this clone: Gene names are the mouse ones. The read ends 4 residues early relative to the CDR3; the germline J gene fills the gap. J is TRBJ1-1 and V is TRBV21; 10 bases match TRBD1. TRBV21 is placed among ORFs of uncertain function. After removal of 6 bases from V and 1 base from J, the junction contained 5 bases not matched to a gene. CDR3 length: 15 residues. CDR3 DNA, as far as it was read: TGTGCTAGCAGGGCGGGACAGGGGTTAAACACA. Residues: CASRAGQGLNT. In full, the CDR3 is CASRAGQGLNTEVFF.

About this clone itself: Gene names and germline refer to mouse. The missing CDR3 end, 4 residues past where the read stops, is filled in from the germline J gene. The sample contains more than one DNA sequence encoding this CDR3. V usage is TRBV1 and J usage is TRBJ1-1; D is unclear. CDR1 and CDR2 from the germline V gene are NSQYPW and LRSPGD (reference sequence). V was shortened by 1 base and J by 0 bases, with 3 bases between the two germline ends. CDR3 size: 13 residues. The CDR3 protein is CTCSAAANTEVFF. The covered CDR3 bases are TGCACCTGCAGTGCAGCTGCAAACACA.

This clone came up a few times. Gene labels here are mouse ones. Read sequence stops 4 residues before the CDR3 end, and the germline J gene provides the missing end. The V and J genes are TRBV17 and TRBJ2-7; 8 bases line up with TRBD2. Trimming removed 3 bases from V and 0 bases from J; junction bases left unmatched: 4. The CDR3 sequence is 15 residues long. CDR1 is MNHDT, CDR2 YYDKIL, per germline. The DNA read from the CDR3 is TGTGCTAGCAGTAGGGGCTGGGGGGTCTCCTAT. It encodes CASSRGWGVSY. The whole CDR3 sequence is CASSRGWGVSYEQYF. Full variable domain (outside the CDR3, taken from reference TRBV17 and TRBJ2-7): DTTVKQNPRYKLARVGKPVNLICSQTMNHDTMYWYQKKPNQAPKLLLFYYDKILNREADTFEKFQSSRPNNSFCSLYIGSAGLEYSAMYLCASSRGWGVSYEQYFGPGTRLTVL.

This clone showed up just a few times. Genes here carry mouse names. The CDR3 is cut off 4 residues early in the read; its end comes from the germline J gene. V and J are TRBV13-3 and TRBJ1-2, with 10 positions matching TRBD1. Germline V CDR1 and CDR2: NNHDY, SYVADS. The CDR3 is 14 amino acids. The part of the CDR3 DNA that was read is TGTGCCAGCAGTGAGGGGGACAGGGGTCCC. Its protein product is CASSEGDRGP. The full CDR3 is CASSEGDRGPDYTF.

This clone has just a few counts. Genes here carry mouse names. The missing CDR3 end, 4 residues past where the read stops, is filled in from the germline J gene. The chain couples TRBV17 to TRBJ1-1; D remains ambiguous. This CDR3 is built from 12 residues. V was trimmed by 7 bases and J by 0 bases, leaving 6 bases between them. Germline V gives CDR1 MNHDT, CDR2 YYDKIL. CDR3: CASTGANTEVFF. CDR3 DNA (partial): TGTGCTAGCACAGGAGCAAACACA.

This clone showed up just a few times. The genes are named according to mouse. Coverage ceases 4 residues before the CDR3 finishes, and the germline J gene fills in the end. The rearrangement links TRBV5 to TRBJ2-5; 7 nucleotides line up with TRBD2. Looked up from germline, CDR1 is LGHNA and CDR2 is YNLKQL (reference sequence). The CDR3 spans 16 residues. The sequenced CDR3 bases are TGTGCCAGCAGCCAAGATTCCCCTGGGGGAGGGGAC. Translation: CASSQDSPGGGD. The whole CDR3 reads CASSQDSPGGGDTQYF.

There are a few counts of this clone. The germline and genes are mouse ones. The DNA ends 3 residues before the CDR3 does, and the rest of the CDR3 is filled in from the germline J gene. The chain joins TRBV13-1 to TRBJ1-6, with D possibly being TRBD1 (6 bases). TRBJ1-6 is reported as an ORF; its role is uncertain. CDR1 NSHNY and CDR2 SYGAGN come from the germline V gene. Trimming removed 1 base at V and 5 bases at J, with 10 bases between. The CDR3 spans 15 residues. This chain's CDR3 is CASSDRGGHNSPLYF. The DNA read from the CDR3 is TGTGCCAGCAGTGATAGGGGGGGGCATAATTCGCCC.

This clone occurred a few times. The gene names here belong to mouse. The CDR3 end is not reached by the read, which stops 4 residues before it; the germline J gene fills it in. The rearrangement joins TRBV5 to TRBJ2-7; TRBD2 matches 9 bases. V shed 0 bases and J 0 bases; nucleotides not matched to a gene: 9. Germline V lookup: CDR1 LGHNA, CDR2 YNLKQL (reference sequence). The CDR3 spans 18 residues. The CDR3 region is CASSQERNWGANSYEQYF. CDR3 DNA, as far as it was read: TGTGCCAGCAGCCAAGAGAGGAACTGGGGGGCGAACTCCTAT.

On this clone itself: Mouse germline and gene names are used. The CDR3 extends 4 residues past the end of the read, so its final part is completed from the germline J gene. V is TRBV13-3 and J is TRBJ2-3; the match to TRBD2 covers 14 bases. With 5 bases clipped from V and 1 base from J, the junction kept 6 bases outside the gene matches. CDR1 and CDR2 from the germline V gene are NNHDY and SYVADS. The CDR3 spans 17 residues. The sequenced CDR3 bases are TGTGCCAGCAGCTCCGGGACTGGGGGGGCGCGTGCAGAA. Translation: CASSSGTGGARAE. The full CDR3 sequence reads CASSSGTGGARAETLYF.